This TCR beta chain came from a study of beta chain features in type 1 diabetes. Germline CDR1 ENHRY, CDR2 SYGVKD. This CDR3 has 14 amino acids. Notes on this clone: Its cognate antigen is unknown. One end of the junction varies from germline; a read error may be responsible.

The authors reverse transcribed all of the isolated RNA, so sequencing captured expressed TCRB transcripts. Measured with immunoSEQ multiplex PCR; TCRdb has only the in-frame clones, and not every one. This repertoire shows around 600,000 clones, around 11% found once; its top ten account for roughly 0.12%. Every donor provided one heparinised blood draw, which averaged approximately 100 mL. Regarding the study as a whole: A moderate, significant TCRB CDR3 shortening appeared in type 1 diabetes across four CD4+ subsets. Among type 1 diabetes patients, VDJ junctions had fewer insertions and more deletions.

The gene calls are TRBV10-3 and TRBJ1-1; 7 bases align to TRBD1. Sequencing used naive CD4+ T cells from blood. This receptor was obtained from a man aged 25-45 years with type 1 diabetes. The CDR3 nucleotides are TGTGCCAGCAGTTTGGGACAGATGAACACTGAAGCTTTCTTT. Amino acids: CASSLGQMNTEAFF.